The rows below give T cell receptor beta chains drawn from one sample of a study of cytomegalovirus exposure and HLA in healthy donors. Method: immunoSEQ multiplex PCR; TCRdb's copy keeps in-frame clones and lacks some. The sample records about 140,000 clones, 60% to 80% being singletons. Material for sequencing was PBMCs. The receptor set was obtained from a man between 18 and 29 years old in good health and CMV-seronegative. The CDR3 runs from the conserved cysteine through the conserved F or W. D genes are given only for firm matches. Not all rows give a size; the values are once, few, many and, for expanded clones, a class.

V gene,D gene,clone size,J gene,CDR3 DNA,CDR3 protein
TRBV5-1,TRBD2,.,TRBJ2-7,TGCGCCAGCAGCGACGCCTCGGGGGGGGATGTTGGGGAGCAGTACTTC,CASSDASGGDVGEQYF
TRBV7-2,.,.,TRBJ1-5,TGTGCCAGCAGCACGACAGGAGACGGCAATCAGCCCCAGCATTTT,CASSTTGDGNQPQHF
TRBV5-6,.,.,TRBJ1-5,TGTGCCAGCAGCTTGGGGCCCCTTTTGGATCAGCCCCAGCATTTT,CASSLGPLLDQPQHF
TRBV6-4,TRBD1,.,TRBJ2-1,TGTGCCAGCAGCGGGACAGGGGACCACAATGAGCAGTTCTTC,CASSGTGDHNEQFF
TRBV5-4,TRBD1,.,TRBJ1-2,TGTGCCAGCAGCTCGGCCTCCGGGACAGCGGACTATGGCTACACCTTC,CASSSASGTADYGYTF
TRBV9,.,.,TRBJ2-3,TGTGCCAGCAGCGTATCACAGGGTCCTTTGTATTTT,CASSVSQGPLYF
TRBV7-2,.,.,TRBJ2-1,TGTGCCAGCAGCTTTAGACGGGGAACCTACAATGAGCAGTTCTTC,CASSFRRGTYNEQFF
TRBV7-2,.,.,TRBJ2-2,TGTGCCAGCAGCTTAAAAAGGGGATACGGGGAGCTGTTTTTT,CASSLKRGYGELFF
TRBV4-2,TRBD1,.,TRBJ2-5,TGTGCCAGCAGCTTCCGGACAGGGACGGAGACCCAGTACTTC,CASSFRTGTETQYF
TRBV2,.,.,TRBJ2-5,TGTGCCAGCAGTGATGAGGAGACCCAGTACTTC,CASSDEETQYF
TRBV7-8,TRBD1,.,TRBJ1-5,TGTGCCAGCGCTGAATGGACAGGGGGGACACGAGATCAGCCCCAGCATTTT,CASAEWTGGTRDQPQHF
TRBV20-1,.,.,TRBJ1-2,TGCAGTGCTAGGTCCTTGTATGGCTACACCTTC,CSARSLYGYTF
TRBV5-1,TRBD1,.,TRBJ1-1,TGCGCCAGCAGGCGACAGGGGGCGCGAACTGAAGCTTTCTTT,CASRRQGARTEAFF
TRBV5-1,TRBD1,.,TRBJ1-1,TGCGCCAGCAGCGGACAGGGGTTCACTGAAGCTTTCTTT,CASSGQGFTEAFF
TRBV5-1,.,.,TRBJ2-7,TGCGCCAGCAGCATTTGGACGGGGAGCTCCTACGAGCAGTACTTC,CASSIWTGSSYEQYF
TRBV6-5,TRBD1,.,TRBJ2-7,TGTGCCAGCAGCTTGGGGACAGGAACCTACGAGCAGTACTTC,CASSLGTGTYEQYF
TRBV15,TRBD2,.,TRBJ2-5,TGTGCCACCAGCAAACCCCGTTCTAGCGGAGGGACCCAGTACTTC,CATSKPRSSGGTQYF
TRBV6-5,TRBD2,.,TRBJ2-7,TGTGCCAGCAGCCGACAGCGGGACGAGGACGAGCAGTACTTC,CASSRQRDEDEQYF
TRBV6-5,.,.,TRBJ1-2,TGTGCCAGCAGCTCTTCCGGGGTTGATGGCTACACCTTC,CASSSSGVDGYTF
TRBV27,TRBD2,.,TRBJ2-5,TGTGCCAGCAGTTTTCTAGCGGGGGTTATTGGGACCCAGTACTTC,CASSFLAGVIGTQYF
TRBV27,TRBD1,.,TRBJ1-6,TGTGCCAGCAGTTTATTCTTCCCGGGACAGGGGAATTCACCCCTCCACTTT,CASSLFFPGQGNSPLHF
TRBV7-2,.,once,TRBJ1-2,TGTGCCAGCAGCGCGGGACTGAACTATGGCTACACCTTC,CASSAGLNYGYTF
TRBV30,TRBD1,.,TRBJ1-1,TGTGCCTGGAGACGGGACAGGGGAACTGAAGCTTTCTTT,CAWRRDRGTEAFF
TRBV6-6,TRBD1,.,TRBJ2-3,TGTGCCAGCAGGACAGGGGGGAACACAGATACGCAGTATTTT,CASRTGGNTDTQYF
TRBV4-1,.,few,TRBJ2-2,TGCGCCAGCAGCGTAGGCGGGGGCCCCACCGGGGAGCTGTTTTTT,CASSVGGGPTGELFF
TRBV30,.,.,TRBJ1-5,TGTGCCGCTCAGGGGAGGGGGGGGATTAATAGCAATCAGCCCCAGCATTTT,CAAQGRGGINSNQPQHF
TRBV6-1,.,.,TRBJ2-4,TGTGCCAGCAGTGGGGCAGGGGTGGACAAAAACATTCAGTACTTC,CASSGAGVDKNIQYF
TRBV27,TRBD1,few,TRBJ1-1,TGTGCCAGCAGTGTCCACGACAGGGACCCGACAAAAGCTTTCTTT,CASSVHDRDPTKAFF
TRBV4-1,TRBD1,.,TRBJ1-2,TGCGCCAGCAGCCAAGGGGCTGACAGGGGGGTCGGCTACACCTTC,CASSQGADRGVGYTF
TRBV6-1,.,.,TRBJ1-2,TGTGCCAGCAGTCTTAATTACTATGGCTACACCTTC,CASSLNYYGYTF
TRBV9,.,.,TRBJ2-1,TGTGCCAGCAGCCCTACCGGAGGGACTGCCAGCTCCTACAATGAGCAGTTCTTC,CASSPTGGTASSYNEQFF
TRBV5-6,.,.,TRBJ1-2,TGTGCCAGCAGCTCGGACCCACAGGGAAATGGCTACACCTTC,CASSSDPQGNGYTF
TRBV4-3,.,.,TRBJ2-5,TGCGCCAGCAGCCAAGATCAGGCAGGGCGAGAAGAGACCCAGTACTTC,CASSQDQAGREETQYF
TRBV7-9,TRBD1,.,TRBJ1-2,TGTTCCAGCAGCTGGGGACAGAACTATGGCTACACCTTC,CSSSWGQNYGYTF
TRBV7-2,TRBD2,.,TRBJ2-2,TGTGCCAGCAGCTTCCGCGGGGGAGACCCCGGGGAGCTGTTTTTT,CASSFRGGDPGELFF
TRBV7-9,.,.,TRBJ1-3,TGTGCCAGCAGCTTAGTCGGGTTTGGAAACACCATATATTTT,CASSLVGFGNTIYF
TRBV6-5,.,.,TRBJ2-5,TGTGCCAGCAGTCGGAGCACAGGGCAAGAGACCCAGTACTTC,CASSRSTGQETQYF
TRBV9,.,.,TRBJ1-5,TGTGCCAGCAGCGTAGGAGGGGGAGACAATCAGCCCCAGCATTTT,CASSVGGGDNQPQHF
TRBV7-2,TRBD1,.,TRBJ2-1,TGTGCCAGCAGCTCCCGGACAGGGGACAATGAGCAGTTCTTC,CASSSRTGDNEQFF
TRBV30,TRBD1,.,TRBJ1-2,TGTGCCTGGAACCGGGACAGGGCAAACTATGGCTACACCTTC,CAWNRDRANYGYTF
TRBV5-5,TRBD1,.,TRBJ2-1,TGTGCCAGCAGCTTTAGTTCTTTGGGACAGGGGGCGATTGAGCAGTTCTTC,CASSFSSLGQGAIEQFF
TRBV11-3,.,.,TRBJ1-6,TGTGCCAGCAGCTTCGGGGGACTTTCACCCCTCCACTTT,CASSFGGLSPLHF
TRBV5-1,TRBD1,.,TRBJ1-5,TGCGCCAGCAGCGGGCACAGGGGGCGGAATCAGCCCCAGCATTTT,CASSGHRGRNQPQHF
TRBV9,TRBD2,.,TRBJ2-7,TGTGCCAGCAGCGTAAGTGGGGGGGATCTCTACGAGCAGTACTTC,CASSVSGGDLYEQYF
TRBV5-6,.,.,TRBJ2-1,TGTGCCAGCAGCTTGAAACAGGGAGGGCTCTCCAATGAGCAGTTCTTC,CASSLKQGGLSNEQFF
TRBV7-3,TRBD1,.,TRBJ2-1,TGTGCCAGCAGGGCCGATAGACAGGGGTCCTACAATGAGCAGTTCTTC,CASRADRQGSYNEQFF
TRBV21-1,.,.,TRBJ2-7,TGTGCCAGCAGCGAGGTACCCTACGAGCAGTACTTC,CASSEVPYEQYF
TRBV6-1,.,.,TRBJ1-6,TGTGCCAGCAGTGTGGGAGAGGGGGATAATTCACCCCTCCACTTT,CASSVGEGDNSPLHF
TRBV19,TRBD1,.,TRBJ1-2,TGTGCCAGTAGTACCCCAGGACAGGGGATGGATGGCTACACCTTC,CASSTPGQGMDGYTF
TRBV19,TRBD2,once,TRBJ2-7,TGTGCCAGTAGTATCGGGGGGGACGGTAACGAGCAGTACTTC,CASSIGGDGNEQYF
TRBV10-3,.,.,TRBJ2-2,TGTGCCATCAGAACAGGAGAATTATTCACCGGGGAGCTGTTTTTT,CAIRTGELFTGELFF
TRBV10-3,.,few,TRBJ2-2,TGTGCCATCAGTGAGTCTCACAGCAACACCGGGGAGCTGTTTTTT,CAISESHSNTGELFF
TRBV7-2,TRBD1,.,TRBJ2-7,TGTGCCAGCAGCTTAACGACAGGGCCGCAGTACTTC,CASSLTTGPQYF
TRBV30,TRBD1,.,TRBJ1-4,TGTGCCTGGAACGAACCGGGACAGGGATCGGAAAAACTGTTTTTT,CAWNEPGQGSEKLFF
TRBV27,.,.,TRBJ1-2,TGTGCCAGCAGTTTTGGAGCAGACTATGGCTACACCTTC,CASSFGADYGYTF
TRBV2,TRBD1,.,TRBJ2-7,TGTGCCAGCAGTCAGGACAGGGGGAGCGAGCAGTACTTC,CASSQDRGSEQYF
TRBV7-2,.,.,TRBJ1-1,TGTGCCAGCAGTCCAGGCACCGGGACTGGGGGCACTGAAGCTTTCTTT,CASSPGTGTGGTEAFF
TRBV7-7,.,.,TRBJ2-1,TGTGCTAGCAGCTTAGAGTCGGGGGTTGAGCAGTTCTTC,CASSLESGVEQFF
TRBV7-2,TRBD1,.,TRBJ1-3,TGTGCCAGCAGCATCGGGACAGGGAGAAACACCATATATTTT,CASSIGTGRNTIYF
TRBV30,.,.,TRBJ2-5,TGTGCCTGGAGTGGGGGCCCCCAGGAGACCCAGTACTTC,CAWSGGPQETQYF